The 23 T cell receptor beta chains below all came from one sample that was sequenced in a study of shared T cell receptors in the human thymus. TCRdb's copy holds only in-frame clones and misses some; the assay was immunoSEQ multiplex PCR. The sample yields 500,000 to 750,000 clones, around 89% seen once. These data were likewise used in another study, on human thymus T cells.

The sample was thymocytes. Receptors were obtained from a boy less than two years old with a congenital heart defect.

The V gene is TRBV27, the J gene TRBJ1-2; TRBD1 matches 7 bases. Germline trimming cut 7 bases from V and 4 bases from J; bases unmatched to any gene: 12. Per germline, CDR1 MNHEY and CDR2 SMNVEV (reference sequence). The CDR3 is 15 amino acids. Here the CDR3 reads CASNPQGNGFYGYTF. The CDR3 DNA follows: TGTGCCAGCAACCCACAGGGGAATGGGTTCTATGGCTACACCTTC.

This clone has only one observation. V gene TRBV27 combines with J gene TRBJ2-7; 13 positions match TRBD2. After removal of 5 bases from V and 6 bases from J, the junction contained 19 bases not matched to a gene. The CDR3 has 19 residues. Germline CDR1 is MNHEY and CDR2 is SMNVEV (reference sequence). As DNA, the CDR3 is TGTGCCAGCAGTCCCGCCGCCCCAAGAACTAGCGGGAGGGCCCCCGAGCAGTACTTC. Its protein product is CASSPAAPRTSGRAPEQYF.

The chain uses TRBV25-1 and TRBJ2-7; unclear D gene. The CDR3 runs 11 residues. V was shortened by 4 bases and J by 7 bases, with 8 bases between the two germline ends. Germline-derived CDR1 and CDR2 are MGHDK and SYGVNS. CDR3: CASSVDREQYF. CDR3 coding DNA: TGTGCCAGCAGTGTAGATCGGGAGCAGTACTTC.

This clone was picked up a small number of times. V usage is TRBV14 and J usage is TRBJ2-7, with 7 bases aligning to TRBD2. From germline, CDR1 is SGHDN and CDR2 FVKESK. Germline trimming cut 4 bases from V and 5 bases from J; bases unmatched to any gene: 20. The CDR3 runs 18 residues. The CDR3: CASSRTPSGPSAANEQYF. The CDR3 coding sequence is TGTGCCAGCAGCCGGACACCTAGCGGTCCCAGCGCGGCCAACGAGCAGTACTTC.

This chain joins TRBV27 and TRBJ2-1; D may be TRBD2 (5 bases). Trimming shortened V by 4 bases and J by 0 bases, and 19 bases separated the two germline ends. This CDR3 comprises 18 residues. Per germline, CDR1 MNHEY and CDR2 SMNVEV (reference sequence). The CDR3 DNA reads as TGTGCCAGCAGTTCCGATCCCCTCCCGGGGAGCTCCTACAATGAGCAGTTCTTC. Translated, it gives CASSSDPLPGSSYNEQFF.

CDR3 residues: CASSPTSGRRGELFF. The CDR3 nucleotides are TGTGCCAGCAGTCCAACTAGCGGGAGGCGCGGGGAGCTGTTTTTT. V gene TRBV28 combines with J gene TRBJ2-2, with 12 bases identical to TRBD2. The germline gives CDR1 MDHEN, CDR2 SYDVKM. This CDR3 comprises 15 residues. V trimming: 5 bases; J trimming: 7 bases; junction bases outside the gene matches: 5.

This clone came up once. This chain joins TRBV7-9 and TRBJ1-2, with 12 bases matching TRBD1. The CDR3 has 17 amino acids. Germline lookup yields CDR1 SEHNR and CDR2 FQNEAQ (reference sequence). V was pared by 4 bases and J by 2 bases, with 8 bases of the junction left unmatched. Here the CDR3 DNA reads TGTGCCAGCAGCTGGGGGGGACAGGGGGCCTTAAACTATGGCTACACCTTC. As protein: CASSWGGQGALNYGYTF.

The chain combines TRBV4-1 with TRBJ2-1, with D unresolved. Germline V lookup: CDR1 MGHRA, CDR2 YSYEKL. V was cut by 3 bases and J by 0 bases, with 9 bases left in between. The CDR3 sequence is 15 residues long. This CDR3 is CASSQRWSSYNEQFF. The CDR3, as DNA: TGCGCCAGCAGCCAGAGATGGAGCTCCTACAATGAGCAGTTCTTC.

The V gene is TRBV30, the J gene TRBJ2-3; 7 bases are shared with TRBD2. Unmatched junction bases numbered 15, after V lost 4 bases and J lost 2 bases. CDR3 size: 17 residues. Germline loops: CDR1 GTSNPN, CDR2 SVGIG (reference sequence). CDR3 nucleotide sequence: TGTGCCTGGACCGTCGAGCGGGACTCAGGATACACAGATACGCAGTATTTT. Translated, it gives CAWTVERDSGYTDTQYF.

Only one count was recorded for this clone. The rearrangement uses TRBV5-1 and TRBJ2-2; 12 bases are shared with TRBD2. CDR1 is SGHRS, CDR2 YFSETQ, per germline. V was clipped by 4 bases and J by 4 bases; unmatched bases: 11. The CDR3 covers 18 residues. CDR3 sequence (DNA): TGCGCCAGCAGCCTAGGACTAGCGGGGTGGCGAGGCACCGGGGAGCTGTTTTTT. Protein product: CASSLGLAGWRGTGELFF.

The rearrangement joins TRBV6-6 to TRBJ2-3; a weak D match, TRBD1 (6 bases). CDR3 size: 13 residues. The V gene's germline CDR1 is MNHNY and CDR2 SVGAGI (reference sequence). Trimming shortened V by 6 bases and J by 6 bases, and 13 bases separated the two germline ends. This chain's CDR3 is CASRNREKDTQYF. CDR3 nucleotide sequence: TGTGCCAGCAGAAACAGGGAAAAGGATACGCAGTATTTT.

The rearrangement links TRBV9 to TRBJ2-7; 15 bases are shared with TRBD2. CDR1 is SGDLS, CDR2 YYNGEE, per germline. CDR3 length: 13 amino acids. With 10 bases clipped from V and 7 bases from J, the junction kept 6 bases outside the gene matches. The CDR3 region is CAGGLAGGDEQYF. In DNA form, the CDR3 reads TGTGCCGGGGGACTAGCGGGAGGTGATGAGCAGTACTTC.

J is TRBJ2-3 and V is TRBV5-6; 10 bases are a match to TRBD2. This CDR3 has 18 residues. Germline CDR1 reads SGHDT; CDR2 reads YYEEEE. J gave up 1 base and V 4 bases, and 12 bases lay outside the gene matches. The CDR3 is CASSPENLAGEGTDTQYF. DNA of the CDR3: TGTGCCAGCAGCCCGGAAAATCTAGCGGGAGAGGGCACAGATACGCAGTATTTT. Full variable domain (missing parts from reference TRBV5-6 and TRBJ2-3): DAGVTQSPTHLIKTRGQQVTLRCSPKSGHDTVSWYQQALGQGPQFIFQYYEEEERQRGNFPDRFSGHQFPNYSSELNVNALLLGDSALYLCASSPENLAGEGTDTQYFGPGTRLTVL.

This clone was seen more than once but under ten times. V and J are TRBV6-1 and TRBJ1-5; 8 positions agree with TRBD1. This CDR3 region has 14 residues. Trimming took 5 bases from V and 4 from J; bases not matched to a gene: 4. Looked up from germline, CDR1 is MNHNS and CDR2 is SASEGT. The CDR3 loop reads CASSPDRANQPQHF. CDR3 DNA sequence: TGTGCCAGCAGTCCGGACAGGGCAAATCAGCCCCAGCATTTT.

The chain couples TRBV5-6 to TRBJ2-3, with TRBD1 matching 8 bases. Germline V gives CDR1 SGHDT, CDR2 YYEEEE. The CDR3 covers 16 residues. The junction had 3 bases not matched to a gene; V was cut back by 0 bases and J by 0 bases. CDR3 protein: CASSLAGGRSTDTQYF. The CDR3 nucleotides are TGTGCCAGCAGCTTGGCAGGGGGCCGAAGCACAGATACGCAGTATTTT. Full variable domain (missing parts from reference TRBV5-6 and TRBJ2-3): DAGVTQSPTHLIKTRGQQVTLRCSPKSGHDTVSWYQQALGQGPQFIFQYYEEEERQRGNFPDRFSGHQFPNYSSELNVNALLLGDSALYLCASSLAGGRSTDTQYFGPGTRLTVL.

The rearrangement links TRBV4-1 to TRBJ2-7; 7 positions match TRBD1. The CDR3 totals 16 residues. The germline V gene has CDR1 MGHRA and CDR2 YSYEKL. Unmatched junction bases numbered 7, after V lost 0 bases and J lost 2 bases. The CDR3: CASSQDLGDRPYEQYF. CDR3 DNA: TGCGCCAGCAGCCAAGACCTGGGGGACAGACCCTACGAGCAGTACTTC.

The rearrangement uses TRBV5-1 and TRBJ1-1; a weak D match, TRBD1 (5 bases). The germline V gene encodes CDR1 SGHRS and CDR2 YFSETQ. The CDR3 is made up of 13 amino acids. The V gene lost 5 bases and the J gene lost 3 bases, with 11 bases spanning the gap. The CDR3 bases are TGCGCCAGCAGTTCGGGGGGGTACACTGAAGCTTTCTTT. It yields the protein CASSSGGYTEAFF.

The chain recombines TRBV4-1 with TRBJ2-1, with D tentatively TRBD2 (5 bases). With 2 bases removed from V and 6 bases from J, the gap between germline ends came to 11 bases. The CDR3 contains 14 residues. The germline V gene encodes CDR1 MGHRA and CDR2 YSYEKL. CDR3: CASSQRLGANEQFF. The CDR3 DNA reads as TGCGCCAGCAGCCAAAGGTTGGGAGCCAATGAGCAGTTCTTC.

The chain joins TRBV7-9 to TRBJ1-2, with 7 bases fitting TRBD1. This CDR3 is 13 amino acids long. J was trimmed by 4 bases and V by 5 bases; bases with no gene match: 4. The V gene's germline CDR1 is SEHNR and CDR2 FQNEAQ (reference sequence). The CDR3 is CASSLRGVYGYTF. The CDR3 coding sequence is TGTGCCAGCAGCCTCAGGGGGGTCTATGGCTACACCTTC.

V gene TRBV4-2 combines with J gene TRBJ2-7, with D possibly TRBD1 on 7 matching bases. The V gene lost 3 bases and the J gene lost 9 bases, with 18 bases spanning the gap. CDR1 and CDR2 from the germline V gene are LGHNA and YNFKEQ. The CDR3 is made up of 14 amino acids. The CDR3 loop is CASSQGGQSDGQYF. The DNA of the CDR3 is TGTGCCAGCAGCCAGGGGGGACAGTCCGACGGGCAGTACTTC.

The CDR3 spells CASSLLAGANEQFF. The CDR3 region has the DNA TGTGCCAGCAGCCTACTAGCGGGAGCCAATGAGCAGTTCTTC. V usage is TRBV6-4 and J usage is TRBJ2-1; 11 nucleotides align to TRBD2. From germline, CDR1 is MRHNA and CDR2 SNTAGT. The CDR3 consists of 14 residues. V gave up 6 bases and J gave up 6 bases; unmatched junction bases: 4.

This chain connects TRBV19 to TRBJ2-5, with TRBD2 identical over 13 bases. V dropped 3 bases and J dropped 3; count of bases not matched to a gene: 16. Germline CDR1 and CDR2: LNHDA and SQIVND (reference sequence). The CDR3 contains 20 residues. CDR3: CASSMGTSGRAAGIEETQYF. The CDR3 coding sequence is TGTGCCAGTAGTATGGGAACTAGCGGGAGGGCCGCGGGGATAGAAGAGACCCAGTACTTC.

The chain has TRBV6-4 and TRBJ2-4, with D tentatively TRBD2 (7 bases). The ends were cut back, 2 bases at V and 0 bases at J, with 17 bases in the middle. The CDR3 is 18 residues long. Germline V CDR1 and CDR2: MRHNA, SNTAGT. The DNA for the CDR3 is TGTGCCAGCAGTGACCATGGGGGGGCTGTAATAGCCAAAAACATTCAGTACTTC. Translating gives CASSDHGGAVIAKNIQYF.